Listed below are T cell receptor beta chains from one sample, sequenced in a study of T cell changes during pregnancy in multiple sclerosis. TCRdb keeps only in-frame clones here, not all; method: immunoSEQ multiplex PCR. The sample has 29,000 or so clones; 80% to 90% are singletons. The sequencing used CD8+ T cells from peripheral blood mononuclear cells, collected in the second trimester of pregnancy. The receptors shown here come from a female donor with multiple sclerosis, enrolled in a pregnancy study. Both conserved end residues are part of each CDR3. A D gene is named only where the DNA matches it firmly. Part of the rows lack a size; the others show once, few, many or a class for expanded clones.

>.|once|TRBV2|TRBJ2-7
CASSAGHLGTTYEQYF
TGTGCCAGCAGTGCTGGACACTTAGGGACAACCTACGAGCAGTACTTC
>.|.|TRBV6-4|TRBJ1-1
CASSHPQGIVSEAFF
TGTGCCAGCAGCCACCCACAGGGAATTGTGTCTGAAGCTTTCTTT
>TRBD2|.|TRBV10-3|TRBJ2-7
CATKSGGLTYEQYF
TGTGCCACTAAAAGCGGGGGGCTAACCTACGAGCAGTACTTC
>TRBD1|.|TRBV9|TRBJ1-1
CASSARTGNTEAFF
TGTGCCAGCAGCGCCAGGACAGGCAACACTGAAGCTTTCTTT
>TRBD2|.|TRBV19|TRBJ2-2
CASSREVPPGELFF
TGTGCCAGTAGTCGGGAGGTTCCCCCCGGGGAGCTGTTTTTT
>TRBD2|.|TRBV4-1|TRBJ2-3
CASSQLAVLAGADTQYF
TGCGCCAGCAGCCAACTGGCCGTACTAGCGGGGGCAGATACGCAGTATTTT
>.|.|TRBV5-1|TRBJ1-1
CASSSGTGAFF
TGCGCCAGCAGCAGCGGGACGGGAGCTTTCTTT
>.|.|TRBV4-1|TRBJ1-1
CASSPTTSNTEAFF
TGCGCCAGCAGCCCAACCACATCGAACACTGAAGCTTTCTTT
>.|once|TRBV11-3|TRBJ1-2
CASSLEGQTNYGYTF
TGTGCCAGCAGCTTAGAGGGCCAGACTAACTATGGCTACACCTTC
>TRBD2|.|TRBV7-3|TRBJ2-5
CASSLAGGPTYQETQYF
TGTGCCAGCAGCTTAGCGGGGGGGCCAACCTACCAAGAGACCCAGTACTTC
>TRBD1|.|TRBV27|TRBJ1-6
CASRLTGGPTPLHF
TGTGCCAGCAGGCTAACAGGGGGTCCTACACCCCTCCACTTT
>TRBD1|.|TRBV11-2|TRBJ1-1
CASSPPDRGGTEAFF
TGTGCCAGCAGCCCTCCGGACAGGGGTGGCACTGAAGCTTTCTTT
>TRBD1|.|TRBV2|TRBJ2-5
CASTGTEKETQYF
TGTGCCAGCACGGGGACAGAAAAAGAGACCCAGTACTTC
>.|once|TRBV28|TRBJ2-2
CASAGNENTGELFF
TGTGCCAGCGCAGGGAACGAGAACACCGGGGAGCTGTTTTTT
>.|.|TRBV18|TRBJ2-3
CASSPGGDTQYF
TGTGCCAGCTCACCAGGGGGGGATACGCAGTATTTT
>.|.|TRBV28|TRBJ2-7
CASSPYNLKSSYEQYF
TGTGCCAGCAGCCCGTATAATCTGAAGAGCTCCTACGAGCAGTACTTC
>.|medium-sized|TRBV6-1|TRBJ2-2
CASSTGETSTGELFF
TGTGCCAGCAGTACGGGGGAGACGAGCACCGGGGAGCTGTTTTTT
>TRBD2|.|TRBV11-2|TRBJ2-1
CASSSTSGGYNEQFF
TGTGCCAGCAGTTCGACTAGCGGGGGTTACAATGAGCAGTTCTTC
>TRBD1|.|TRBV28|TRBJ2-5
CASRSGQGIETQYF
TGTGCCAGCAGATCGGGACAGGGGATAGAGACCCAGTACTTC
>TRBD1|.|TRBV5-5|TRBJ1-6
CASRSGQGMSPLHF
TGTGCCAGCAGATCCGGACAGGGGATGTCACCCCTCCACTTT
>TRBD1|once|TRBV9|TRBJ2-3
CASSVFPGGDTTDTQYF
TGTGCCAGCAGCGTATTCCCAGGGGGCGATACTACAGATACGCAGTATTTT
>.|.|TRBV27|TRBJ2-7
CASSPRTAKRTYEQYF
TGTGCCAGCAGTCCAAGGACAGCTAAAAGAACCTACGAGCAGTACTTC
>.|.|TRBV7-2|TRBJ2-7
CASSLVLSWEQYF
TGTGCCAGCAGCTTAGTTCTATCCTGGGAGCAGTACTTC
>TRBD1|.|TRBV15|TRBJ2-5
CATSTERTGGETQYF
TGTGCCACCAGCACCGAACGGACAGGGGGCGAGACCCAGTACTTC
>.|.|TRBV5-6|TRBJ1-1
CASSHNWEGVNTEAFF
TGTGCCAGCAGCCACAACTGGGAAGGGGTGAACACTGAAGCTTTCTTT
>.|.|TRBV27|TRBJ2-1
CASSASQLVEQFF
TGTGCCAGCAGTGCCTCTCAGTTGGTTGAGCAGTTCTTC
>.|.|TRBV27|TRBJ1-2
CASSSPGGYGYTF
TGTGCCAGCAGTTCCCCGGGGGGATATGGCTACACCTTC
>.|.|TRBV30|TRBJ1-2
CAWSAPNPLRGYTF
TGTGCCTGGAGCGCCCCTAATCCGCTGAGGGGCTACACCTTC
>TRBD2|.|TRBV5-6|TRBJ2-7
CASSLGGLADEQYF
TGTGCCAGCAGCTTGGGGGGACTAGCCGACGAGCAGTACTTC
>.|.|TRBV7-9|TRBJ1-1
CASSLPEAGVTEAFF
TGTGCCAGCAGCTTACCGGAGGCAGGGGTCACTGAAGCTTTCTTT
>.|.|TRBV19|TRBJ2-1
CASTHARAGRGEQFF
TGTGCCAGTACCCACGCTCGGGCAGGGCGGGGTGAGCAGTTCTTC
>TRBD2|.|TRBV9|TRBJ2-1
CASSDSGIRDEQFF
TGTGCCAGCAGCGACAGCGGGATACGGGATGAGCAGTTCTTC
>.|.|TRBV28|TRBJ2-1
CASSLWGYIYNEQFF
TGTGCCAGCAGTTTATGGGGCTACATATACAATGAGCAGTTCTTC
>.|.|TRBV6-5|TRBJ1-1
CASSSLDSLEAFF
TGTGCCAGCAGTTCCCTGGACAGTTTAGAAGCTTTCTTT
>TRBD1|.|TRBV5-6|TRBJ1-1
CASSLGQAEAFF
TGTGCCAGCAGCCTGGGACAGGCTGAAGCTTTCTTT
>.|.|TRBV7-7|TRBJ2-5
CASSLRGMGETQYF
TGTGCCAGCAGCTTACGGGGAATGGGAGAGACCCAGTACTTC
>.|.|TRBV11-2|TRBJ1-2
CASSYPGGGYTF
TGTGCCAGCAGCTACCCCGGGGGGGGCTACACCTTC
>TRBD2|.|TRBV10-1|TRBJ2-5
CASRGGTKYQETQYF
TGCGCCAGCAGGGGGGGGACTAAATACCAAGAGACCCAGTACTTC
>TRBD1|.|TRBV5-4|TRBJ2-5
CASSLVDRGIETQYF
TGTGCCAGCAGCTTGGTCGACAGGGGAATAGAGACCCAGTACTTC
>.|.|TRBV5-4|TRBJ2-2
CASSTKDRYTGELFF
TGTGCCAGCAGCACGAAAGACAGATACACCGGGGAGCTGTTTTTT
>.|.|TRBV4-3|TRBJ1-3
CASSQGQSTGNTIYF
TGCGCCAGCAGCCAGGGCCAGTCCACTGGAAACACCATATATTTT
>TRBD1|.|TRBV27|TRBJ2-7
CASSSSGDRKFPYEQYF
TGTGCCAGCAGTTCCTCGGGGGACAGGAAATTCCCCTACGAGCAGTACTTC
>TRBD1|few|TRBV6-5|TRBJ2-2
CASSQGTANTGELFF
TGTGCCAGCAGCCAAGGGACAGCGAACACCGGGGAGCTGTTTTTT
>TRBD1|once|TRBV6-5|TRBJ2-1
CASSSLTGHPNEQFF
TGTGCCAGCAGTTCCCTGACAGGGCACCCCAATGAGCAGTTCTTC
>.|.|TRBV27|TRBJ1-6
CASSLGQGFNSPLHF
TGTGCCAGCAGTTTGGGGCAGGGTTTTAATTCACCCCTCCACTTT
>TRBD2|.|TRBV28|TRBJ2-7
CASSFRASGNYEQYF
TGTGCCAGCAGTTTTAGGGCTAGCGGGAACTACGAGCAGTACTTC
>.|.|TRBV19|TRBJ1-3
CASSIDGEVGNTIYF
TGTGCCAGTAGTATCGACGGAGAGGTTGGAAACACCATATATTTT
>.|.|TRBV27|TRBJ1-1
CASSSQGVDLNTEAFF
TGTGCCAGCAGTTCACAGGGCGTTGACTTGAACACTGAAGCTTTCTTT
>.|once|TRBV21-1|TRBJ2-2
CASSKEGRGPWVTGELFF
TGTGCCAGCAGCAAAGAGGGGAGGGGTCCTTGGGTTACCGGGGAGCTGTTTTTT
>TRBD2|.|TRBV6-5|TRBJ2-1
CASSYSTSGGAQFF
TGTGCCAGCAGTTACTCGACTAGCGGGGGGGCACAGTTCTTC
>.|.|TRBV10-3|TRBJ2-3
CAISEGGLSTDTQYF
TGTGCCATCAGTGAAGGCGGGTTAAGCACAGATACGCAGTATTTT
>TRBD2|.|TRBV28|TRBJ2-5
CASSLELAVQETQYF
TGTGCCAGCAGTTTAGAACTAGCGGTCCAAGAGACCCAGTACTTC
>.|.|TRBV6-1|TRBJ1-1
CASISIATGAPAFF
TGTGCCAGCATTTCCATAGCGACAGGCGCCCCTGCTTTCTTT
>TRBD1|.|TRBV30|TRBJ2-1
CAWSAGTGDEQFF
TGTGCCTGGAGTGCCGGGACAGGGGACGAGCAGTTCTTC